One T cell receptor beta chain is described in this entry. Researchers prepared the TCRbeta library using unique molecular identifiers, the study reports. MiXCR was run by TCRdb on the PCR reads, yielding one entry per CDR3 protein. The data contain roughly 420,000 distinct CDR3 sequences, 15% to 20% of them seen just once; the ten biggest clones take up 25% to 35%. The CDR3 covers 16 residues. V was cut by 3 bases and J by 5 bases, with 20 bases left in between. Germline V gene sequence: CDR1 SGHVS, CDR2 FQNEAQ. The source of the sample is a study of T-cell reconstitution after alpha-beta-depleted transplantation in children.

The rearrangement uses TRBV7-8 and TRBJ2-7; D is perhaps TRBD1 or TRBD2 (5 bases each). The receptor comes from a boy under two years old who had a stem cell transplant for Wiskott-Aldrich syndrome, so the T cells may come from the graft donor. The source material was PBMCs, mostly from graft donor cells, sampled 360 days after TCRalphabeta/CD19-depleted stem cell transplant. The CDR3 spells CASSFLAGRGLHEQYF. In nucleotides, the CDR3 is TGTGCCAGCAGCTTTCTCGCGGGTAGGGGCCTCCACGAGCAGTACTTC.